This T cell receptor beta chain was sequenced during a study of blood T cell repertoires in COVID-19 (dated by TCRdb to about 2020). At the level of the whole study: For ImmuneRACE Cohort 3, a participant was defined as recovered based on two consecutive negative NP/OP PCR tests, clearance by a healthcare professional, or resolution of symptoms. Samples covering the acute and convalescent phases of COVID-19 were provided by collaborators in the United States, Italy and Spain. The repertoires were released in a freely available public database meant as a resource for research on the immune response to SARS-CoV-2. Deeply sampled blood TCRbeta repertoires from subjects exposed to, actively infected with, or recovered from COVID-19 were included in the dataset. Where available, HLA class I and class II types were taken from metadata supplied by the sample provider and were not determined by assay-based typing. The samples were drawn from two sources: the first 160 participants of the ongoing ImmuneRACE study, and fewer than 1,500 subjects contributed by 6 global collaborators. The material from the prospective study consisted of cDNA or gDNA derived from T cells, B-cell-depleted T cells, or PBMCs. A de-identified subject ID, COVID-19 status, age in years and sex were almost always included in the sample metadata. Paper-wide results and their limitations: Clinical and demographic metadata were provided uncurated, with the amount varying by source and participant.

Participants in the prospective study were aged about 18 to 100 years, lived in under 30 United States geographic areas, and enrolled through a virtual design. Cohort assignment in the prospective study relied on participant-reported clinical history from a screening survey and a study questionnaire. Mobile phlebotomists in the prospective study collected whole blood, serum and a nasopharyngeal or oropharyngeal swab from every participant. Over an approximately two-month period, participants in the prospective study had the option of providing additional blood draws and questionnaires. Blood samples from the prospective study were shipped frozen or at room temperature prior to DNA extraction. TCRbeta CDR3 regions were amplified from genomic DNA by means of the immunoSEQ Assay, a bias-controlled multiplex PCR. The study's processing was this. Within the assay, amplification of reference gene primers was used to estimate how many nucleated cells each sample contained. To quantify the absolute abundance of each unique TCRbeta CDR3 rearrangement, sequence reads were collapsed and filtered. For each sample, productive Simpson clonality was calculated as the square root of Simpson's diversity index over productive rearrangements. TCRdb stores this immuneACCESS table with in-frame sequences only. Part of the clones is absent; in the studies checked, under half of the shortfall reflects unresolved V genes, and no reason is known for the rest. D and trimming were read from the DNA, whereas the V and J calls and clone size are those reported in that table. For this sample the table gives about 360,000 clones, of which around 87% were detected only once. The ten largest clones capture around 2% of the sample.

From the germline V gene, CDR1 is SQVTM and CDR2 is ANQGSEA. V drops 0 bases and J drops 3 bases, leaving 8 bases in between. The cysteine opens and the phenylalanine closes a CDR3 of 13 amino acids. The DNA shown is the 39-base CDR3, in frame from base 1. For this clone: The specificity of this receptor is unknown. The sample holds no much larger clone one base away, and base qualities are not on file.

The chain employs TRBV29-1 and TRBJ1-2, with the D gene not clear enough to name. Sequencing was performed on PBMCs or T cells enriched from blood (not recorded which). This TCR derives from a man in his forties in a cohort exposed to, infected with or recovered from COVID-19 (not recorded which). For the CDR3, the sequence is CSVEDRSDYGYTF. The sequenced DNA: TGCAGCGTTGAAGACCGTTCGGACTATGGCTACACCTTC.